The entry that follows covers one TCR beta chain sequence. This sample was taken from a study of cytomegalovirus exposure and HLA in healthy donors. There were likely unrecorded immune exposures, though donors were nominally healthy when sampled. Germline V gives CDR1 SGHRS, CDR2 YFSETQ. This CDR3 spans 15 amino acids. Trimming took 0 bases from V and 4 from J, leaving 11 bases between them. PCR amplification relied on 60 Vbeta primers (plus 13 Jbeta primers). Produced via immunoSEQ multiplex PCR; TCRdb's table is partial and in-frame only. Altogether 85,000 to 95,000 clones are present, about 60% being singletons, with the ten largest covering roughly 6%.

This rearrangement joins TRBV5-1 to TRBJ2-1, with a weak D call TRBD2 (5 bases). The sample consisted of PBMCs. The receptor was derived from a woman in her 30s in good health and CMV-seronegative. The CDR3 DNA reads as TGCGCCAGCAGCTTGGATCGTAGCGTTTACAATGAGCAGTTCTTC. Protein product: CASSLDRSVYNEQFF. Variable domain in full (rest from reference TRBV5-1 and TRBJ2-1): KAGVTQTPRYLIKTRGQQVTLSCSPISGHRSVSWYQQTPGQGLQFLFEYFSETQRNKGNFPGRFSGRQFSNSRSEMNVSTLELGDSALYLCASSLDRSVYNEQFFGPGTRLTVL.